The next 26 T cell receptor beta chains were all read from a single sample in a study of CD8 T cells in Susac syndrome. RNA totalling roughly 0.45 to 1 ug underwent reverse transcription with random hexamers. Using its own MiXCR run on the immunoSEQ multiplex PCR reads, TCRdb lists one record per CDR3 protein. Among about 210,000 distinct CDR3 sequences listed, about 95% were seen once. Sequenced sample: CD4+ T cells from PBMCs. The receptors derive from a human donor with Susac syndrome.

This chain uses TRBV27 with TRBJ1-4; D not certain. The germline V and J ends were trimmed by 3 bases and 0 bases, with 14 bases remaining between them. CDR1 and CDR2 from the germline V gene are MNHEY and SMNVEV (reference sequence). There are 17 residues in the CDR3. CDR3 in amino acids: CASSLVGQSSTNEKLFF. Here the CDR3 DNA reads TGTGCCAGCAGTTTGGTCGGCCAGAGCTCAACTAATGAAAAACTGTTTTTT. Full variable domain (outside the CDR3, taken from reference TRBV27 and TRBJ1-4): EAQVTQNPRYLITVTGKKLTVTCSQNMNHEYMSWYRQDPGLGLRQIYYSMNVEVTDKGDVPEGYKVSRKEKRNFPLILESPSPNQTSLYFCASSLVGQSSTNEKLFFGSGTQLSVL.

CDR3: CASSEQDSEAFF. CDR3 in DNA: TGCGCCAGCAGCGAACAGGACAGTGAAGCTTTCTTT. The rearrangement uses TRBV5-1 and TRBJ1-1; D might be TRBD1 (6 bases). This CDR3 has 12 residues. Per the germline V gene, CDR1 is SGHRS and CDR2 is YFSETQ. Trimming stripped 4 bases from V and 7 bases from J, with 11 bases between.

The V gene is TRBV28, the J gene TRBJ1-2; a weak D match, TRBD1 (6 bases). The CDR3 is made up of 12 amino acids. V lost 8 bases and J lost 4, with 11 bases in between. Germline V gene sequence: CDR1 MDHEN, CDR2 SYDVKM. CDR3 protein: CASLQGTYGYTF. The CDR3 nucleotides read TGTGCCAGCTTACAGGGAACCTATGGCTACACCTTC.

The gene calls are TRBV5-4 and TRBJ2-5, with 11 bases identical to TRBD1. Germline V gives CDR1 SGHNT, CDR2 YYREEE (reference sequence). The CDR3 loop spans 15 amino acids. Losses at the gene ends were 4 bases for V and 5 bases for J; bases not matched to a gene: 7. The CDR3 loop is CASSIGQGARETQYF. The CDR3 region has the DNA TGTGCCAGCAGCATCGGACAGGGGGCAAGGGAGACCCAGTACTTC.

The V gene is TRBV5-6, the J gene TRBJ1-2; D gene uncertain. Germline loops: CDR1 SGHDT, CDR2 YYEEEE. This CDR3 spans 15 amino acids. V lost 4 bases and J 4 bases, leaving 17 bases between the germline ends. Here the CDR3 reads CASSQIPDGSYGYTF. The DNA for the CDR3 is TGTGCCAGCAGCCAAATTCCGGACGGATCCTATGGCTACACCTTC.

V gene TRBV20-1 combines with J gene TRBJ2-7; D is possibly TRBD2 (6 bases). V shed 0 bases and J shed 3 bases, with 12 bases lying between them. The germline V gene has CDR1 DFQATT and CDR2 SNEGSKA (reference sequence). This CDR3 has 14 amino acids. CDR3 DNA: TGCAGTGCTAGAGATTCCCGGGGAGGCTACGAGCAGTACTTC. Translated: CSARDSRGGYEQYF.

The V and J genes are TRBV5-1 and TRBJ1-4; no clear D. Between the trimmed V and J ends, which lost 8 bases and 4 bases, there was a span of 12 bases. Per germline, CDR1 SGHRS and CDR2 YFSETQ. There are 13 residues in the CDR3. CDR3 loop: CASREADNEKLFF. CDR3 in DNA: TGCGCCAGTAGAGAGGCGGATAATGAAAAACTGTTTTTT.

The V gene is TRBV30, the J gene TRBJ1-1; D unresolved. Germline V gives CDR1 GTSNPN, CDR2 SVGIG (reference sequence). CDR3 length: 12 amino acids. V lost 3 bases to trimming and J lost 6 bases, with 11 bases between them. This chain's CDR3 is CAWSGARAEAFF. The CDR3 nucleotides are TGTGCCTGGAGCGGTGCTAGGGCTGAAGCTTTCTTT.

V usage is TRBV5-6 and J usage is TRBJ2-7, with D possibly being TRBD1 (6 bases). V was cut by 5 bases and J by 1 base, with 13 bases left in between. The CDR3 sequence is 14 residues long. Germline V lookup: CDR1 SGHDT, CDR2 YYEEEE. Here the CDR3 DNA reads TGTGCCAGCAGGAGAACAGGGCCTTCCTACGAGCAGTACTTC. This encodes CASRRTGPSYEQYF.

The J gene is TRBJ1-5, the V gene TRBV24-1; possible D gene TRBD1, 6 bases. V lost 4 bases and J lost 3, with 15 bases in between. There are 16 residues in the CDR3. Germline V gene sequence: CDR1 KGHDR, CDR2 SFDVKD. DNA for the CDR3: TGTGCCACCAGTGACCCAAAAAGGGGGATCAATCAGCCCCAGCATTTT. It specifies CATSDPKRGINQPQHF.

V usage is TRBV30 and J usage is TRBJ1-5, with D maybe TRBD1 (6 bases). Trimming took 2 bases from V and 4 from J, leaving 12 bases between them. From germline, CDR1 is GTSNPN and CDR2 SVGIG (reference sequence). CDR3 size: 14 residues. The CDR3 sequence: CAWSLGGGNQPQHF. For the CDR3, the DNA is TGTGCCTGGAGTCTGGGAGGGGGAAATCAGCCCCAGCATTTT.

This chain connects TRBV15 to TRBJ2-6, with 11 bases fitting TRBD1. The CDR3 is made up of 17 amino acids. V was clipped by 3 bases and J by 2 bases; unmatched bases: 3. From germline, CDR1 is LNHNV and CDR2 YYDKDF (reference sequence). The CDR3 sequence: CATSSWDRGTGANVLTF. CDR3 coding DNA: TGTGCCACCAGCAGTTGGGACAGGGGGACTGGGGCCAACGTCCTGACTTTC.

The chain couples TRBV28 to TRBJ2-6; the D is unclear. The CDR3 has 14 amino acids. Germline V gives CDR1 MDHEN, CDR2 SYDVKM. V lost 5 bases and J 2 bases, leaving 7 bases between the germline ends. The CDR3 region is CASSKTAGANVLTF. The CDR3 DNA is TGTGCCAGCAGTAAGACCGCTGGGGCCAACGTCCTGACTTTC.

The chain is built from TRBV10-3 and TRBJ2-1; 7 bases agree with TRBD2. The CDR3 covers 13 residues. With 10 bases clipped from V and 5 bases from J, the junction kept 8 bases outside the gene matches. Germline V gene data show CDR1 as ENHRY and CDR2 as SYGVKD. This chain's CDR3 is CATRRLADNEQFF. The CDR3 DNA reads as TGTGCCACCCGGAGGCTAGCGGACAATGAGCAGTTCTTC.

The chain recombines TRBV5-1 with TRBJ2-1; D remains unclear. CDR1 and CDR2 (germline): SGHRS, YFSETQ. The ends were cut back, 0 bases at V and 0 bases at J, with 10 bases in the middle. The CDR3 runs 16 residues. The CDR3 is CASSLAAAHSYNEQFF. As DNA, the CDR3 is TGCGCCAGCAGCTTGGCTGCAGCCCACTCCTACAATGAGCAGTTCTTC.

The chain uses TRBV27 and TRBJ2-7; D gene unclear. CDR1 MNHEY and CDR2 SMNVEV come from the germline V gene (reference sequence). The CDR3 extends over 14 amino acids. The V end lost 4 bases, the J end lost 7 bases, and 17 bases lay between the germline ends. This CDR3 reads CASSSLTRSGEQYF. The CDR3 DNA is TGTGCCAGCAGTTCCCTCACCCGATCTGGGGAGCAGTACTTC.

This clonotype was observed once. This chain uses TRBV3-1 with TRBJ2-3; 7 bases line up with TRBD1. The V gene end was trimmed by 0 bases and the J gene end by 8 bases; junction bases not matched to a gene: 8. The CDR3 is 15 residues long. Germline loops: CDR1 LGHDT, CDR2 YNNKEL (reference sequence). The CDR3 sequence: CASSQENRGIGTQYF. CDR3 DNA sequence: TGTGCCAGCAGCCAAGAAAACAGGGGAATAGGTACGCAGTATTTT.

The chain carries TRBV29-1 and TRBJ1-4; 7 bases fit TRBD1. This CDR3 has 13 residues. Germline CDR1 reads SQVTM; CDR2 reads ANQGSEA. The ends lost 6 bases at V and 8 bases at J; junction bases unmatched: 9. This chain's CDR3 is CSVRDRKDEKLFF. The DNA of the CDR3 is TGCAGCGTCCGGGACAGAAAGGACGAAAAACTGTTTTTT. Supplemented by reference TRBV29-1 and TRBJ1-4, the full variable domain reads SAVISQKPSRDICQRGTSLTIQCQVDSQVTMMFWYRQQPGQSLTLIATANQGSEATYESGFVIDKFPISRPNLTFSTLTVSNMSPEDSSIYLCSVRDRKDEKLFFGSGTQLSVL.

The genes are TRBV20-1 and TRBJ2-3, with TRBD2 matching 9 bases. V shed 6 bases and J 1 base; nucleotides not matched to a gene: 2. Looked up from germline, CDR1 is DFQATT and CDR2 is SNEGSKA (reference sequence). The CDR3 has 13 residues. The CDR3 region has the DNA TGCAGTGCACGACTAGCGGGCACAGATACGCAGTATTTT. Its translation: CSARLAGTDTQYF.

This chain joins TRBV29-1 and TRBJ1-2; TRBD1 is a possible D gene (6 bases). The CDR3 covers 17 residues. Trimming removed 2 bases from V and 0 bases from J, with 19 bases in between. Per the germline V gene, CDR1 is SQVTM and CDR2 is ANQGSEA. CDR3 in amino acids: CSVERGGRGGANYGYTF. The CDR3 coding sequence is TGCAGCGTTGAACGGGGGGGCCGTGGCGGGGCTAACTATGGCTACACCTTC.

The V call is TRBV20-1, the J call TRBJ1-2, with a tentative D call TRBD1 (5 bases). Per germline, CDR1 DFQATT and CDR2 SNEGSKA (reference sequence). Trimming left V 1 base short and J 5 bases short, with 14 bases between. This CDR3 is 14 amino acids long. CDR3 bases: TGCAGTGCTAGAGTCGAAGGGGCCCTTTATGGCTACACCTTC. This translates into CSARVEGALYGYTF.

This chain uses TRBV2 with TRBJ2-3; possibly TRBD2 for D (5 bases). CDR3 length: 15 residues. Trimming removed 1 base at V and 2 bases at J, with 10 bases between. In germline, CDR1 is SNHLY, CDR2 FYNNEI. CDR3 protein: CASSEGGLTTDTQYF. DNA for the CDR3: TGTGCCAGCAGTGAAGGCGGGCTCACCACAGATACGCAGTATTTT.

This chain links TRBV29-1 with TRBJ2-1; D not resolved. The V end was cut by 7 bases, the J end by 8 bases, with 18 bases between. CDR1 is SQVTM, CDR2 ANQGSEA, per germline. The CDR3 has 13 residues. The CDR3 DNA sequence: TGCAGCGCCGGGCCTTCTATTGGCGATGAGCAGTTCTTC. It yields the protein CSAGPSIGDEQFF.

This chain joins TRBV6-2 or TRBV6-3 and TRBJ1-5; D gene unclear. The V gene lost 0 bases and the J gene lost 6 bases, with 12 bases spanning the gap. The CDR3 is made up of 15 amino acids. The germline V gene encodes CDR1 MNHEY and CDR2 SVGEGT. The CDR3 loop reads CASSYSMASGQPQHF. CDR3 nucleotides: TGTGCCAGCAGTTACTCGATGGCCTCGGGTCAGCCCCAGCATTTT.

This chain links TRBV30 with TRBJ1-1, with D perhaps TRBD1 (5 bases). Per germline, CDR1 GTSNPN and CDR2 SVGIG (reference sequence). This CDR3 region has 12 residues. Trimming shortened V by 4 bases and J by 4 bases, and 10 bases separated the two germline ends. The CDR3 sequence is CAWKGVLTEAFF. Here the CDR3 DNA reads TGTGCCTGGAAAGGGGTACTCACTGAAGCTTTCTTT.

The CDR3 is CASSYAGAPLPSEQYF. Written as DNA, the CDR3 is TGTGCCAGCAGTTACGCGGGGGCCCCCCTTCCATCCGAGCAGTACTTC. This chain connects TRBV6-2 or TRBV6-3 to TRBJ2-7; TRBD2 might be the D (7 bases). The germline CDR1 and CDR2 sequences are MNHEY and SVGEGT. CDR3 length: 16 residues. Trimming pared 2 bases from V and 6 bases from J, leaving 20 bases between.